This is a list of T cell receptor beta chains from one sample in a study of blood T cell repertoires in COVID-19. Produced via immunoSEQ multiplex PCR; TCRdb's table is partial and in-frame only. The table shows 150,000 or so clones, with around 82% occurring only once. Sequencing was performed on peripheral blood. The source of these receptors is a human donor with acute or convalescent COVID-19. The donor label of this sample is uncertain. Each CDR3 is given with its conserved first and last residue. Fields, in order: V gene, J gene, D gene, clone size, CDR3 protein, CDR3 DNA. The D gene is left open where the match is weak. Clone size is not always given. Where it is, it says once, few, many or a class for expanded clones.

TRBV19	TRBJ1-1	-	-	CASSIGFRARTLNTEAFF	TGTGCCAGTAGTATTGGATTCAGGGCCCGGACCCTGAACACTGAAGCTTTCTTT
TRBV2	TRBJ1-1	TRBD1	-	CASRGTGNPTEAFF	TGTGCCAGCAGGGGGACAGGGAATCCCACTGAAGCTTTCTTT
TRBV18	TRBJ1-1	-	-	CASSEQTASNTEAFF	TGTGCCAGCTCCGAGCAGACAGCTTCGAACACTGAAGCTTTCTTT
TRBV4-1	TRBJ1-2	-	-	CASSQGRGRPYGYTF	TGCGCCAGCAGCCAAGGGAGGGGAAGGCCATATGGCTACACCTTC
TRBV19	TRBJ1-5	TRBD1	-	CASSSLQGRNQPQHF	TGTGCCAGTAGCTCACTACAGGGGAGAAATCAGCCCCAGCATTTT
TRBV25-1	TRBJ2-7	-	-	CASTLGEGESYEQYF	TGTGCCAGCACCCTCGGCGAGGGGGAAAGCTACGAGCAGTACTTC
TRBV7-3	TRBJ2-3	-	-	CASSRGWFTDTQYF	TGTGCCAGCAGCCGCGGGTGGTTCACAGATACGCAGTATTTT
TRBV19	TRBJ1-2	-	-	CASSIAGGNYGYTF	TGTGCCAGTAGTATAGCAGGTGGAAACTATGGCTACACCTTC
TRBV30	TRBJ1-2	-	-	CAWSATTANYGYTF	TGTGCCTGGAGTGCAACGACAGCTAACTATGGCTACACCTTC
TRBV7-9	TRBJ1-1	-	-	CASSSNRGGNGNTEAFF	TGTGCCAGCAGCTCGAATAGGGGAGGGAACGGGAACACTGAAGCTTTCTTT
TRBV4-2	TRBJ1-2	TRBD1	-	CASSQDTRRTGGFLEGYTF	TGTGCCAGCAGCCAAGATACTCGGCGGACAGGGGGCTTTCTGGAGGGCTACACCTTC
TRBV4-2	TRBJ1-1	TRBD1	-	CASSPDRVPAFF	TGTGCCAGCAGCCCGGACAGGGTCCCAGCTTTCTTT
TRBV5-1	TRBJ1-1	-	-	CASSLQGGNTEAFF	TGCGCCAGCAGCTTGCAGGGAGGAAACACTGAAGCTTTCTTT
TRBV2	TRBJ1-4	-	-	CASTSGGKTNEKLFF	TGTGCCAGCACCTCCGGGGGGAAAACTAATGAAAAACTGTTTTTT
TRBV7-9	TRBJ1-2	TRBD1	-	CASSTNLGTGVYGYTF	TGTGCCAGCAGCACGAACCTCGGGACAGGGGTCTATGGCTACACCTTC
TRBV27	TRBJ2-3	TRBD2	few	CASSPGRGRRDTQYF	TGTGCCAGCAGTCCGGGGAGGGGCCGAAGAGATACGCAGTATTTT
TRBV18	TRBJ1-2	TRBD1	-	CASSQGQGVDYGYTF	TGTGCCAGCTCACAGGGACAGGGGGTCGACTATGGCTACACCTTC
TRBV19	TRBJ1-6	TRBD1	-	CASSSDRERSPLHF	TGTGCCAGTAGTTCGGACAGGGAACGCTCACCCCTCCACTTT
TRBV5-1	TRBJ2-7	TRBD1	once	CASSLTGVYEQYF	TGCGCCAGCAGCTTGACAGGGGTCTACGAGCAGTACTTC
TRBV7-7	TRBJ2-2	TRBD2	-	CASTPREGTGELFF	TGTGCCAGCACCCCAAGGGAGGGCACCGGGGAGCTGTTTTTT
TRBV5-4	TRBJ1-6	-	-	CASRREGQYSPLHF	TGTGCCAGCAGGAGGGAGGGGCAGTATTCACCCCTCCACTTT
TRBV27	TRBJ2-7	-	few	CASSSTGVTYEQYF	TGTGCCAGCAGTTCGACAGGAGTAACCTACGAGCAGTACTTC
TRBV12-3/TRBV12-4	TRBJ1-4	-	-	CASGQWEKLFF	TGTGCCAGCGGTCAGTGGGAAAAACTGTTTTTT
TRBV9	TRBJ1-4	-	-	CASSVVGDEKLFF	TGTGCCAGCAGCGTAGTGGGAGATGAAAAACTGTTTTTT
TRBV2	TRBJ1-1	-	-	CASKPSGTEAFF	TGTGCCAGCAAGCCATCTGGCACTGAAGCTTTCTTT
TRBV4-3	TRBJ1-2	-	-	CASSQDVSQGPTSGYTF	TGCGCCAGCAGCCAAGATGTGTCACAGGGACCTACGTCTGGCTACACCTTC
TRBV19	TRBJ1-5	-	-	CASSIVQSNQPQHF	TGTGCCAGTAGTATCGTCCAGAGCAATCAGCCCCAGCATTTT
TRBV5-4	TRBJ2-1	TRBD2	-	CASSRTSGGGNEQFF	TGTGCCAGCAGTAGGACTAGCGGGGGTGGCAATGAGCAGTTCTTC
TRBV6-2/TRBV6-3	TRBJ1-5	-	-	CASSWGGAGNQPQHF	TGTGCCAGCAGTTGGGGGGGCGCCGGCAATCAGCCCCAGCATTTT
TRBV15	TRBJ1-4	-	once	CATSAATNEKLFF	TGTGCCACCAGCGCGGCAACTAATGAAAAACTGTTTTTT
TRBV25-1	TRBJ1-4	TRBD1	-	CASSGTGSFEKLFF	TGTGCCAGCAGTGGGACAGGGTCATTTGAAAAACTGTTTTTT
TRBV19	TRBJ1-5	-	-	CASSARETYSNQPQHF	TGTGCCAGTAGTGCCAGAGAGACTTATAGCAATCAGCCCCAGCATTTT
TRBV27	TRBJ1-2	-	-	CASSHTSTGYGYTF	TGTGCCAGCAGCCATACCTCGACAGGCTATGGCTACACCTTC
TRBV5-6	TRBJ1-6	TRBD1	many	CASSLTGESYNSPLHF	TGTGCCAGCAGCTTGACAGGGGAGTCCTATAATTCACCCCTCCACTTT
TRBV27	TRBJ2-3	TRBD2	-	CASSPLLAGLGNTQYF	TGTGCCAGCAGTCCGCTTTTAGCGGGGTTGGGGAATACGCAGTATTTT
TRBV18	TRBJ2-7	TRBD1	few	CASSRGTGGIGSYEQYF	TGTGCCAGCTCTCGCGGGACAGGGGGAATTGGGTCCTACGAGCAGTACTTC
TRBV2	TRBJ1-2	TRBD1	few	CASIRTGANYGYTF	TGTGCCAGCATTAGGACAGGGGCAAACTATGGCTACACCTTC
TRBV21-1	TRBJ2-7	-	-	CASSAQGRERDEQYF	TGTGCCAGCAGCGCTCAGGGGCGAGAGCGAGACGAGCAGTACTTC
TRBV7-9	TRBJ1-1	-	-	CASSLMREVDTEAFF	TGTGCCAGCAGCTTAATGAGGGAGGTGGACACTGAAGCTTTCTTT
TRBV24-1	TRBJ2-5	TRBD2	-	CATSDPREVQETQYF	TGTGCCACCAGTGATCCACGGGAGGTCCAAGAGACCCAGTACTTC
TRBV7-2	TRBJ2-5	TRBD2	-	CASSLGGRNQETQYF	TGTGCCAGCAGCTTAGGCGGGAGAAACCAAGAGACCCAGTACTTC
TRBV5-5	TRBJ2-1	-	-	CASSLVDRGNEQFF	TGTGCCAGCAGCTTGGTAGATAGGGGGAATGAGCAGTTCTTC
TRBV4-2	TRBJ2-4	TRBD2	-	CASSQVSGGHVIQYF	TGTGCCAGCAGCCAAGTTAGCGGGGGGCACGTCATTCAGTACTTC
TRBV7-9	TRBJ1-1	-	-	CASSSAGTEAFF	TGTGCCAGCAGCTCCGCGGGCACTGAAGCTTTCTTT
TRBV3-1/TRBV3-2	TRBJ2-2	-	-	CASSQTGTPNTGELFF	TGTGCCAGCAGCCAAACCGGGACACCGAACACCGGGGAGCTGTTTTTT
TRBV6-5	TRBJ2-1	-	-	CASSTPQGGYNEQFF	TGTGCCAGCAGTACCCCTCAGGGGGGTTACAATGAGCAGTTCTTC
TRBV19	TRBJ1-2	-	-	CASSVVRTANYGYTF	TGTGCCAGTAGTGTCGTCAGAACAGCTAACTATGGCTACACCTTC
TRBV30	TRBJ1-1	TRBD1	-	CAWSAGQGETEAFF	TGTGCCTGGAGTGCGGGACAGGGGGAAACTGAAGCTTTCTTT